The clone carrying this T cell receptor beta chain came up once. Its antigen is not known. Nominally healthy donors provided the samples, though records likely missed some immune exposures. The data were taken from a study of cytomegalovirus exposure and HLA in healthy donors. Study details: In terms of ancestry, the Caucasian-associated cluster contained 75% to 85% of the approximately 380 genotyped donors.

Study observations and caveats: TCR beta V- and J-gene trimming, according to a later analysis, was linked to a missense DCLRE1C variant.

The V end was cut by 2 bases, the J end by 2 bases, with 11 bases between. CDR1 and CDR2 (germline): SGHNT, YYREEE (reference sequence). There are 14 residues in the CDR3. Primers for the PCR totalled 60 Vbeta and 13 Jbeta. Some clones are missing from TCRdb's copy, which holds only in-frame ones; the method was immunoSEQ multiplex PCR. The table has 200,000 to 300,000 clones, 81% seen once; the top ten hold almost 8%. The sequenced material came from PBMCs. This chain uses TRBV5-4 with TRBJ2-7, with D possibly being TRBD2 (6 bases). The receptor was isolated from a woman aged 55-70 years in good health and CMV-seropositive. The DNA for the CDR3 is TGTGCCAGCAGCTTAAGAGGAGGGGCCTACGAGCAGTACTTC. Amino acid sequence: CASSLRGGAYEQYF.